These 11 T cell receptor beta chains share one sample of origin, sequenced in a study of regulatory T cells in long-lasting Graves disease (dated by TCRdb to 2020 to 2023). The time point label of this sample denotes: newly diagnosed GD, antithyroid drugs for less than 3 months. For both TCR sequencing and RNA sequencing, RNA was extracted from PBMCs using TRIzol. Preparation of the library involved multiplex PCR. The instrument given in TCRdb is Illumina HiSeq 4000. CDR3 regions were amplified by Arm-PCR with iRepertoire HTBI primers to construct TCR beta libraries. TCRdb's own reprocessing of the public reads used fastp at Q25 and MiXCR and kept productive beta chains. Rows merge per CDR3 protein into single entries with the most common DNA and genes. Within this sample are about 240,000 distinct CDR3 sequences, with around 21% of them counted one time only. The top ten constitute approximately 15% of the sample.

The sequences come from peripheral blood mononuclear cells (PBMCs), collected at new diagnosis, from a patient treated with antithyroid drugs. The receptors stem from a female donor with Graves disease.

This clonotype has only a few counts. It is likely a read error: a sequence one base away is far more abundant. This rearrangement joins TRBV16 to TRBJ2-1, with 11 bases lining up with TRBD2. The CDR3 length is 16 residues. The J segment lost 7 bases and the V segment lost 5 bases, leaving 10 bases of the junction unmatched. CDR1 KGHSY and CDR2 FQNENV come from the germline V gene. CDR3 DNA: TGTGCCAGCAGCTTAAATTTTACTAGCGGGAGAAATGAGCAGTTCTTC. It codes for CASSLNFTSGRNEQFF. Supplemented by reference TRBV16 and TRBJ2-1, the full variable domain reads GEEVAQTPKHLVRGEGQKAKLYCAPIKGHSYVFWYQQVLKNEFKFLISFQNENVFDETGMPKERFSAKCLPNSPCSLEIQATKLEDSAVYFCASSLNFTSGRNEQFFGPGTRLTVL.

This clonotype has at least ten counts. The genes are TRBV2 and TRBJ2-2; tentatively, D is TRBD1 (8 bases). The germline V gene encodes CDR1 SNHLY and CDR2 FYNNEI. CDR3 length: 15 amino acids. V gave up 4 bases and J gave up 6 bases, with 15 bases separating them. CDR3 in amino acids: CASSGNRGGSGELFF. DNA for the CDR3: TGTGCCAGCAGTGGAAACAGGGGGGGCTCCGGGGAGCTGTTTTTT.

This clonotype was detected many times. CDR3 coding DNA: TGTGCCAGCTCACCGGACAGGGGTAAACAGCCCCAGCATTTT. It translates to CASSPDRGKQPQHF. This chain connects TRBV18 to TRBJ1-5; 9 bases agree with TRBD1. The CDR3 sequence is 14 residues long. V shed 3 bases and J 7 bases; nucleotides not matched to a gene: 4. Germline assignment: CDR1 KGHSH and CDR2 LQKENI. Using reference TRBV18 and TRBJ1-5 for the parts outside the CDR3, the full variable domain is NAGVMQNPRHLVRRRGQEARLRCSPMKGHSHVYWYRQLPEEGLKFMVYLQKENIIDESGMPKERFSAEFPKEGPSILRIQQVVRGDSAAYFCASSPDRGKQPQHFGDGTRLSIL.

V gene TRBV10-1 combines with J gene TRBJ2-2; 7 positions agree with TRBD2. The J segment lost 3 bases and the V segment lost 5 bases, leaving 6 bases of the junction unmatched. CDR1 and CDR2 from the germline V gene are WNHNN and SYGVQD (reference sequence). CDR3 length: 15 residues. DNA for the CDR3: TGCGCCAGCAGTAGTAGCGGGCACGACACCGGGGAGCTGTTTTTT. Translation gives CASSSSGHDTGELFF.

This clonotype was seen ten or more times. The V call is TRBV7-9, the J call TRBJ2-3; D is unclear. CDR1 is SEHNR, CDR2 FQNEAQ, per germline (reference sequence). Trimming removed 5 bases at V and 0 bases at J, with 9 bases between. The CDR3 extends over 14 amino acids. The CDR3 nucleotides read TGTGCCAGCAGCCTTCAGACTAGCACAGATACGCAGTATTTT. This codes for CASSLQTSTDTQYF.

This clonotype appeared many times. The chain has TRBV20-1 and TRBJ2-3, with D unresolved. The CDR3 has 11 amino acids. CDR1 is DFQATT and CDR2 is SNEGSKA in the germline V gene (reference sequence). CDR3 DNA sequence: TGCAGCGCCGCCCCCGTAAATACGCAGTATTTT. This encodes CSAAPVNTQYF.

This clonotype was observed at least ten times. The gene calls are TRBV27 and TRBJ2-3, with a weak D call TRBD1 (5 bases). Germline values: CDR1 MNHEY, CDR2 SMNVEV (reference sequence). The V gene lost 3 bases and the J gene lost 6 bases, with 19 bases spanning the gap. The CDR3 extends over 16 amino acids. CDR3 DNA: TGTGCCAGCAGTTTTTTTCGGCAAAGTGGGGCGGATACGCAGTATTTT. It specifies CASSFFRQSGADTQYF.

This clonotype was recorded many times. V gene TRBV20-1 combines with J gene TRBJ1-4; possibly TRBD1 for D (5 bases). The CDR3 runs to 15 residues. Germline V CDR1 and CDR2: DFQATT, SNEGSKA (reference sequence). V lost 5 bases and J lost 0, with 13 bases in between. This CDR3 reads CSAGRDHATNEKLFF. The CDR3 DNA reads as TGCAGTGCTGGACGGGACCATGCAACTAATGAAAAACTGTTTTTT.

This clonotype has a count of ten or more. V is TRBV5-4 and J is TRBJ2-7; D perhaps matches TRBD1 (6 bases). The CDR3 is 13 amino acids. In germline, CDR1 is SGHNT, CDR2 YYREEE (reference sequence). V lost 4 bases and J 2 bases, leaving 10 bases between the germline ends. The CDR3 DNA follows: TGTGCCAGCAGCGAGGACAGACCCTACGAGCAGTACTTC. It specifies CASSEDRPYEQYF.

The chain recombines TRBV7-2 with TRBJ2-1; D is undetermined. Between the trimmed V and J ends, which lost 3 bases and 4 bases, there was a span of 10 bases. The CDR3 is 14 amino acids. Germline loops: CDR1 SGHTA, CDR2 FQGNSA. DNA of the CDR3: TGTGCCAGCAGCTTGTCGGAAGAATACAATGAGCAGTTCTTC. Translated, it gives CASSLSEEYNEQFF.

The chain uses TRBV2 and TRBJ2-7; 10 positions agree with TRBD1. Per germline, CDR1 SNHLY and CDR2 FYNNEI. The CDR3 totals 14 residues. The V and J ends lost 4 bases and 2 bases, in that order; junction bases with no gene match: 2. In DNA form, the CDR3 reads TGTGCCAGCAGTGGAGGGACAGGGGCCTACGAGCAGTACTTC. Translated, it gives CASSGGTGAYEQYF.